A single sample gave rise to the 15 T cell receptor beta chains below, sequenced in a study of tumor-infiltrating lymphocytes in primary liver carcinoma. From around 520 ng of total RNA, TCR beta-specific cDNA was reverse-transcribed using a constant-region primer. Three nested multiplex PCR rounds, a slightly modified ARM-PCR, produced the libraries for TCR beta. Forward primers for TRBV1-TRBV30 and a C-beta reverse primer served the first two PCR rounds, at 10 cycles each. MiXCR, applied by TCRdb to the multiplex PCR reads, yields one record per CDR3 protein. The sample gives approximately 100,000 distinct CDR3 sequences, approximately 70% of which show up once; 9.5% to 15% is in the top ten. Co-extraction of RNA and DNA was performed on about 19-31 mg of unsorted bulk tissue. Sequenced input: liver tumor tissue from sampling region 2. The subset was: tumor region T2, inferior pole. Every receptor here comes from a woman in her fifties or sixties with primary liver carcinoma and hepatitis B virus infection.

This clonotype has at least ten counts. V and J are TRBV4-2 and TRBJ2-3; D tentatively reads TRBD1 or TRBD2 (6 bases each). CDR1 and CDR2 from the germline V gene are LGHNA and YNFKEQ. The CDR3 has 15 amino acids. V gave up 4 bases and J gave up 4 bases, with 15 bases separating them. In DNA form, the CDR3 reads TGTGCCAGCAGCCCGGTAGCGGAGGGGGCAGATACGCAGTATTTT. Amino acids: CASSPVAEGADTQYF.

This clonotype came up many times. The genes are TRBV29-1 and TRBJ2-5; D remains ambiguous. Germline CDR1 SQVTM, CDR2 ANQGSEA. V was trimmed by 7 bases and J by 5 bases, leaving 11 bases between them. CDR3 length: 11 residues. The CDR3 protein is CSAMGLETQYF. The CDR3 DNA reads as TGCAGCGCCATGGGTTTGGAGACCCAGTACTTC.

A word on this clonotype: At one boundary the junction diverges from the germline segment, which might be a read error. This chain joins TRBV11-2 and TRBJ2-2; TRBD2 matches at 10 bases. Germline values: CDR1 SGHAT, CDR2 FQNNGV. The length of the CDR3 is 16 residues. Here the CDR3 reads CAGSLVTSGITRELFF. Written as DNA, the CDR3 is TGTGCCGGCAGCTTAGTAACTAGCGGGATTACCAGGGAGCTGTTTTTT.

The chain has TRBV7-2 and TRBJ2-7; no clear D. The CDR3 is made up of 13 amino acids. CDR1 SGHTA and CDR2 FQGNSA come from the germline V gene. Trimming pared 1 base from V and 4 bases from J, leaving 8 bases between. As DNA, the CDR3 is TGTGCCAGCAGCTTAGTAAAAAATTACGAGCAGTACTTC. Amino acids: CASSLVKNYEQYF.

This clonotype was seen ten or more times. The chain combines TRBV6-1 with TRBJ2-4; no definite D call. V was shortened by 2 bases and J by 0 bases, with 11 bases between the two germline ends. CDR1 and CDR2 from the germline V gene are MNHNS and SASEGT. CDR3 length equals 16 residues. The CDR3 protein is CASSENRILAKNIQYF. CDR3 DNA: TGTGCCAGCAGTGAAAACCGGATTCTAGCCAAAAACATTCAGTACTTC.

A note on this clonotype: The final CDR3 position lacks the conserved phenylalanine or tryptophan, pointing to a likely read error. The chain links TRBV4-1 to TRBJ1-1; maybe TRBD1 (5 bases). Germline loops: CDR1 MGHRA, CDR2 YSYEKL. CDR3 length: 15 amino acids. The germline V and J ends were trimmed by 4 bases and 4 bases, with 16 bases remaining between them. DNA of the CDR3: TGCGCCAGCAGCCTAGCGAGAGGGACGAGCACTGAAGCTTTCTCT. This encodes CASSLARGTSTEAFS.

The V gene is TRBV29-1, the J gene TRBJ2-3; D uncertain. The germline V gene has CDR1 SQVTM and CDR2 ANQGSEA. CDR3 length: 14 residues. The germline V and J ends were trimmed by 5 bases and 5 bases, with 17 bases remaining between them. CDR3 in DNA: TGCAGCGTTTTGCGTCAGTGCCGCATAGATACGCAGTATTTT. Protein: CSVLRQCRIDTQYF.

Comment on this clonotype: The conserved phenylalanine or tryptophan is not found at the CDR3 terminus, so this likely reflects a read error. The rearrangement uses TRBV10-2 and TRBJ1-5, with D uncertain. This CDR3 is 13 amino acids long. Germline V gives CDR1 WSHSY, CDR2 SAAADI. CDR3 sequence reads: CAGSDNSNQPQHL. CDR3 in DNA: TGCGCCGGCAGTGATAATAGCAATCAGCCCCAGCATCTT.

Only a few counts were recorded for this clonotype. One base away lies a much larger clone, so this may be a sequencing read error. The chain is built from TRBV14 and TRBJ1-1, with TRBD1 matching 7 bases. The germline CDR1 and CDR2 sequences are SGHDN and FVKESK. The CDR3 loop spans 15 amino acids. The CDR3 DNA is TGTACCAGCAGCCCTCGACAGGGACTTTACACTGAAGCTTTCTTT. It translates to CTSSPRQGLYTEAFF.

With respect to this clonotype: This sequence may be a read error, since a much larger clone differs from it by one base. CDR3: CASRKLPPVEQFF. The CDR3 region has the DNA TGTGCCAGCAGGAAACTACCCCCAGTGGAGCAGTTCTTC. This chain connects TRBV6-4 to TRBJ2-1; D is uncertain. The CDR3 spans 13 residues. V lost 6 bases and J lost 10, with 16 bases in between. CDR1 MRHNA and CDR2 SNTAGT come from the germline V gene.

CDR3: CASSQFAGQGARETQYF. DNA for the CDR3: TGTGCCAGCAGCCAGTTCGCGGGACAGGGGGCAAGGGAGACCCAGTACTTC. This chain links TRBV14 with TRBJ2-5; 12 bases match TRBD1. V was clipped by 3 bases and J by 5 bases; unmatched bases: 10. The germline gives CDR1 SGHDN, CDR2 FVKESK. CDR3 length: 17 residues. Full variable domain (outside the CDR3, taken from reference TRBV14 and TRBJ2-5): EAGVTQFPSHSVIEKGQTVTLRCDPISGHDNLYWYRRVMGKEIKFLLHFVKESKQDESGMPNNRFLAERTGGTYSTLKVQPAELEDSGVYFCASSQFAGQGARETQYFGPGTRLLVL.

As for this clonotype: A read error may produce the germline difference seen at one junction end. The V call is TRBV6-5, the J call TRBJ2-5; TRBD2 matches at 7 bases. CDR3 length: 16 residues. From germline, CDR1 is MNHEY and CDR2 SVGAGI. The CDR3 sequence: CVSSYSLAGVLETQYF. The CDR3 coding sequence is TGTGTCAGCAGTTACTCACTCGCGGGAGTACTGGAGACCCAGTACTTC.

The chain employs TRBV20-1 and TRBJ1-2, with 10 bases identical to TRBD1. CDR3 length: 13 amino acids. The trim removed 5 bases at V and 8 bases at J, leaving 8 bases unmatched. Germline V gives CDR1 DFQATT, CDR2 SNEGSKA (reference sequence). CDR3 DNA sequence: TGCAGTGCTGATCTGACAGGGGGCAGGGGCTACACCTTC. Residues: CSADLTGGRGYTF.

This clonotype was seen a handful of times. A much bigger clone sits one base away, suggesting this may be a read error. This chain uses TRBV7-9 with TRBJ1-6, with unresolved D. The CDR3 is 12 amino acids. Germline values: CDR1 SEHNR, CDR2 FQNEAQ (reference sequence). Here the CDR3 reads CTSGFGDSPLHF. The CDR3 coding sequence is TGTACCAGCGGCTTCGGGGATTCACCCCTCCACTTT.

Concerning this clonotype: Since a much larger clone is just one base distant, this may be a read error. V usage is TRBV13 and J usage is TRBJ2-7, with D possibly called TRBD1 or TRBD2 (5 bases each). CDR1 is PRHDT, CDR2 FYEKMQ, per germline (reference sequence). Trimming cost V 5 bases and J 7 bases, with 15 bases left between them. The CDR3 extends over 13 amino acids. CDR3 sequence (DNA): TGTGCCAGCAGCATGAGGGGTACTGTGGAGCAGTACTTC. This gives the protein CASSMRGTVEQYF. Variable domain in full (rest from reference TRBV13 and TRBJ2-7): AAGVIQSPRHLIKEKRETATLKCYPIPRHDTVYWYQQGPGQDPQFLISFYEKMQSDKGSIPDRFSAQQFSDYHSELNMSSLELGDSALYFCASSMRGTVEQYFGPGTRLTVT.